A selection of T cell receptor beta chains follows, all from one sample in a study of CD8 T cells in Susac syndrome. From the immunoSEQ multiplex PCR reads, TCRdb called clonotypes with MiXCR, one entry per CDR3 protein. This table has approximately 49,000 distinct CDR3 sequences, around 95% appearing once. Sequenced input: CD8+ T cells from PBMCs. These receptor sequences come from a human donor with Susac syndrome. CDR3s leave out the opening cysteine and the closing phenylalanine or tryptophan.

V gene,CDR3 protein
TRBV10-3,AITREYEDTQY
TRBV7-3,ASSLMGLLSTGELF
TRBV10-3,AITADTYGYT
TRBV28,ASSRRERGAGTGELF
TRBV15,ATSRGFDGAETEAF
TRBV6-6,ASSGTSGGYNEQF
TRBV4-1,ASSQEFAGGRYEQY
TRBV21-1,ASSKGQWLTDTQY
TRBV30,AWSRGADSNQPQH
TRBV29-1,SVEDGLTGPYEQY
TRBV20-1,SARLEYSYEQY
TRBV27,ASSFQDGGTYEQY
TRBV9,ASSEGTNLGGYT
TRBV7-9,ASSSLRGGQGADGYT
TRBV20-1,SARAEGPYEQY
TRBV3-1,ASSQGPGQGENIQY